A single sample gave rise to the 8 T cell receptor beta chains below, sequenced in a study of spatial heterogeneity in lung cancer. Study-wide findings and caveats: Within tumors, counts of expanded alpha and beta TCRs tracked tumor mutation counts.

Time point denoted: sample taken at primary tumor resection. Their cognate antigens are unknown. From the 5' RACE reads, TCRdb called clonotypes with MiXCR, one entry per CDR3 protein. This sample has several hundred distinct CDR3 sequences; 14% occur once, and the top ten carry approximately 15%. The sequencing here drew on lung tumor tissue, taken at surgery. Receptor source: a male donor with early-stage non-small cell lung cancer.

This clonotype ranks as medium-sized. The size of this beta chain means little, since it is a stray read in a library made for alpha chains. DNA of the CDR3: TGCGCCAGCAGCCAAGCGGACAATCCGAACACTGAAGCTTTCTTT. This encodes CASSQADNPNTEAFF. This chain uses TRBV4-1 with TRBJ1-1, with D maybe TRBD1 (5 bases). The V gene's germline CDR1 is MGHRA and CDR2 YSYEKL. This CDR3 has 15 amino acids. Trimming shortened V by 1 base and J by 1 base, and 10 bases separated the two germline ends.

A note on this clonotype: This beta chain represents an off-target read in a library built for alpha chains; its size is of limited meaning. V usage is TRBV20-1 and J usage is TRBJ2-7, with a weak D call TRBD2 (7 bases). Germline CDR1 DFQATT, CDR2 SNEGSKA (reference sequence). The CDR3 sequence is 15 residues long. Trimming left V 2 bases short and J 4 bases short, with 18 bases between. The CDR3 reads CSARPHAGAGYEQYF. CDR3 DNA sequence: TGCAGTGCTAGACCTCATGCGGGGGCAGGGTACGAGCAGTACTTC.

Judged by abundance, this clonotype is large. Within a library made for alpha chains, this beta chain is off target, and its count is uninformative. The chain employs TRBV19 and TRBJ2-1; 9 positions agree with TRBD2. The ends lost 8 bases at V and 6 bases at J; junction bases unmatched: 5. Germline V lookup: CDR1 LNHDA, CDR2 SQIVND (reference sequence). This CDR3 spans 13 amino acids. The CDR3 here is CASSSGALNEQFF. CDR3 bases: TGTGCCAGTTCTAGCGGGGCCCTCAATGAGCAGTTCTTC.

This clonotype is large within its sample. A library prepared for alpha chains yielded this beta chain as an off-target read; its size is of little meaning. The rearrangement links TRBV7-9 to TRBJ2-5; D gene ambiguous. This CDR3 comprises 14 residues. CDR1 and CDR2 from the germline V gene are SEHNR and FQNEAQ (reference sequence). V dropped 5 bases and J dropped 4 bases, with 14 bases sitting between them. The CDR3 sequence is CASSPSWPGETQYF. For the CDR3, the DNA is TGTGCCAGCAGCCCCTCCTGGCCAGGAGAGACCCAGTACTTC.

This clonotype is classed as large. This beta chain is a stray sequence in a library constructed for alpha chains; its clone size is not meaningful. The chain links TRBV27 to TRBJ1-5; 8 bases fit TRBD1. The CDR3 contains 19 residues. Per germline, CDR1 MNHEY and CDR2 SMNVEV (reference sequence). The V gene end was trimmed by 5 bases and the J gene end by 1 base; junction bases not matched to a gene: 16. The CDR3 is CASSAEPPDRERSNQPQHF. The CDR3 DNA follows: TGTGCCAGCAGTGCCGAGCCCCCGGACAGGGAGAGAAGCAATCAGCCCCAGCATTTT.

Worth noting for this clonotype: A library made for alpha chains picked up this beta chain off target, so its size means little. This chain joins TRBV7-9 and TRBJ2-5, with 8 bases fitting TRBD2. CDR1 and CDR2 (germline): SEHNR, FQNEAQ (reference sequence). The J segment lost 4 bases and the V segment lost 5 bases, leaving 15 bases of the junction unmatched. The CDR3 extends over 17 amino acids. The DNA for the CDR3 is TGTGCCAGCAGCCCCCCGAGCGGGAGCTCAGAGGTAGAGACCCAGTACTTC. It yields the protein CASSPPSGSSEVETQYF.

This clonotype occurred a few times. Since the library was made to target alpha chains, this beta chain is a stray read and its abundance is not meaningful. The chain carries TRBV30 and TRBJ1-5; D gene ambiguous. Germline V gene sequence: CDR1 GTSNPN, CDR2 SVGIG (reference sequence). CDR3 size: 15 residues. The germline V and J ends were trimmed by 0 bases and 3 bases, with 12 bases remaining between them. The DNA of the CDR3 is TGTGCCTGGAGTGTGATCGGCAGGAACAATCAGCCCCAGCATTTT. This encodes CAWSVIGRNNQPQHF.

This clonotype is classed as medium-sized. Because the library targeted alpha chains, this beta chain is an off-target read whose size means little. This CDR3 reads CASSLGSSGRLEQYF. The CDR3 DNA reads as TGTGCCAGCAGTTTAGGGTCTAGCGGGAGACTCGAGCAGTACTTC. The gene calls are TRBV27 and TRBJ2-7, with TRBD2 matching 10 bases. J gave up 6 bases and V 2 bases, and 7 bases lay outside the gene matches. Germline CDR1 is MNHEY and CDR2 is SMNVEV (reference sequence). The CDR3 length is 15 residues.